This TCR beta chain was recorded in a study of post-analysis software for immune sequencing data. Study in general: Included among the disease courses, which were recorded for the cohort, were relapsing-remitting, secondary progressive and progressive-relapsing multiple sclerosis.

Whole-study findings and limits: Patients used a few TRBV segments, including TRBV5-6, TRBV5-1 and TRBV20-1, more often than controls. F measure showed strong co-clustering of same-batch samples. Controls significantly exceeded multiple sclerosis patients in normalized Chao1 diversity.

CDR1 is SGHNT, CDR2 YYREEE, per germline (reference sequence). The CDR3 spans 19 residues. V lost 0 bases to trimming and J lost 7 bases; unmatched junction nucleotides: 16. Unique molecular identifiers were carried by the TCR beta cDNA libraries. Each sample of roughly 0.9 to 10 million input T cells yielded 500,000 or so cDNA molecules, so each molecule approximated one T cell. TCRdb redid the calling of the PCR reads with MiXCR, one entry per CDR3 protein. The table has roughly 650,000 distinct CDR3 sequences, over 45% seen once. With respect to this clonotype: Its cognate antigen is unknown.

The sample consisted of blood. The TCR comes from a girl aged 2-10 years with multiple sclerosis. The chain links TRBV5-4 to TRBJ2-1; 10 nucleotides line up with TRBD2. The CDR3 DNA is TGTGCCAGCAGCTTGGAGGCGGCTAGCGGGAGTCCGGGTTGGAATGAGCAGTTCTTC. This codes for CASSLEAASGSPGWNEQFF. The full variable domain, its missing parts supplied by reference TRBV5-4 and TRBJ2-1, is ETGVTQSPTHLIKTRGQQVTLRCSSQSGHNTVSWYQQALGQGPQFIFQYYREEENGRGNFPPRFSGLQFPNYSSELNVNALELDDSALYLCASSLEAASGSPGWNEQFFGPGTRLTVL.